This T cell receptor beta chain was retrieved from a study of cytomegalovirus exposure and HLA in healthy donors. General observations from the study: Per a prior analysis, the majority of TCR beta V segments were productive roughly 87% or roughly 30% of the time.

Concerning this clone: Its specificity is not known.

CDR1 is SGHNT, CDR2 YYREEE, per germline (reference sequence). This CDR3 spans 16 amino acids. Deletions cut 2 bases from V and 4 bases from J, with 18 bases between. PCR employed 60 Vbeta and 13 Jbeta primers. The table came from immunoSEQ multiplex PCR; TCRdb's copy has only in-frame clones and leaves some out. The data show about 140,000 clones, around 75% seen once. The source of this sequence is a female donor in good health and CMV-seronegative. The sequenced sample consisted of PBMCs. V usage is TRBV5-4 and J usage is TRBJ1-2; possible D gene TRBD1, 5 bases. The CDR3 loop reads CASSFNQATAIYGYTF. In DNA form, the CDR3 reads TGTGCCAGCAGCTTTAATCAAGCGACAGCCATCTATGGCTACACCTTC.